This T cell receptor beta chain derives from a study of regulatory T cells in long-lasting Graves disease. Study results and limitations: Persistent disease showed a preference for TRBV28, TRBJ1-2 and TRBJ2-5.

Trimming pared 5 bases from V and 0 bases from J, leaving 14 bases between. The germline CDR1 and CDR2 sequences are SGHTA and FQGNSA. The CDR3 consists of 16 residues. Time point given: newly diagnosed GD, antithyroid drugs for less than 3 months. The TCR library was prepared using RNA isolated from PBMCs. American Thyroid Association guidelines served as the basis for diagnosing Graves' disease. This clonotype was observed a handful of times. Antigen: not known. Investigators prepared the TCR beta libraries by applying iRepertoire HTBI primers and Arm-PCR of CDR3 regions. TCRdb fed the multiplex PCR reads into MiXCR, producing one record per CDR3 protein. The data hold around 500,000 distinct CDR3 sequences, with 9.5% to 15% observed a single time. This sample was shared with a second study, whose subject was T cells in Graves' hyperthyroidism and ophthalmopathy. That work states: Graves' hyperthyroidism showing no ophthalmopathy progression within 18 months was considered stable. Most clonotypes expanded in thyroid above 0.001 were likewise present in blood.

The sample consisted of peripheral blood mononuclear cells (PBMCs), taken at new diagnosis, from a patient treated with antithyroid drugs. This rearrangement joins TRBV7-2 to TRBJ1-3; D remains unclear. This clonotype was sampled from a woman between 25 and 40 years old with Graves disease. CDR3 sequence (DNA): TGTGCCAGCAGCCCAAGGCGGGGTAGCTCTGGAAACACCATATATTTT. Translation gives CASSPRRGSSGNTIYF.